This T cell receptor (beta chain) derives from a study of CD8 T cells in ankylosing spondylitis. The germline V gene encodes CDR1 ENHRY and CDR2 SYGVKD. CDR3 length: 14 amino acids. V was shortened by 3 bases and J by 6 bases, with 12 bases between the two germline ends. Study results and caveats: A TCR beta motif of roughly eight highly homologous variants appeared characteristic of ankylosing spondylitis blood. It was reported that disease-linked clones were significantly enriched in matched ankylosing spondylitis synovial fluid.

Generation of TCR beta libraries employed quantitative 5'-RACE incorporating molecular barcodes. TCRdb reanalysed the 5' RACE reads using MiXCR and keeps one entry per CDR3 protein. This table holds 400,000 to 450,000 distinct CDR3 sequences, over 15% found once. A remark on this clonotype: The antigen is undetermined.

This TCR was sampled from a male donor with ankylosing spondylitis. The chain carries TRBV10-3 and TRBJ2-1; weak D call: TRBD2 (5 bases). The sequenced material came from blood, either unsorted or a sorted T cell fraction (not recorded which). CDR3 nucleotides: TGTGCCATCAGTGACCCCGGACTGACCAATGAGCAGTTCTTC. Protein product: CAISDPGLTNEQFF.